The 28 T cell receptor beta chains below all came from one sample that was sequenced in a study of shared clonotypes between healthy human individuals. Data came from immunoSEQ multiplex PCR; TCRdb stores just in-frame clones and leaves some out. Found here are 2 million to 2.5 million clones, 90% to 96% of them singletons; the top ten hold less than 0.15%. Sequencing used naive CD4+ T cells sorted from blood. Subset of the sample: CD45RA+ positively selected. The receptors here all came from a man younger than 35 in good health.

This clone was counted a single time. The chain couples TRBV7-2 to TRBJ2-7; D uncertain. Trimming stripped 2 bases from V and 1 base from J, with 9 bases between. CDR1 and CDR2 from the germline V gene are SGHTA and FQGNSA. The CDR3 runs to 14 residues. CDR3 loop: CASSLHPSSYEQYF. The CDR3 DNA sequence: TGTGCCAGCAGCTTACATCCTTCTTCCTACGAGCAGTACTTC.

V is TRBV5-4 and J is TRBJ2-7, with D tentatively TRBD2 (5 bases). The CDR3 runs 13 residues. Trimming stripped 4 bases from V and 3 bases from J, with 11 bases between. The V gene's germline CDR1 is SGHNT and CDR2 YYREEE (reference sequence). Here the CDR3 DNA reads TGTGCCAGCAGCCCAAGCGGAAGCTACGAGCAGTACTTC. The encoded protein is CASSPSGSYEQYF. The full variable domain, rest sourced from reference TRBV5-4 and TRBJ2-7, is ETGVTQSPTHLIKTRGQQVTLRCSSQSGHNTVSWYQQALGQGPQFIFQYYREEENGRGNFPPRFSGLQFPNYSSELNVNALELDDSALYLCASSPSGSYEQYFGPGTRLTVT.

CDR3 sequence reads: CASFTPGQGNGYTF. DNA of the CDR3: TGTGCCAGCTTTACACCGGGACAGGGGAATGGCTACACCTTC. The chain uses TRBV28 and TRBJ1-2, with TRBD1 identical over 10 bases. Germline V gives CDR1 MDHEN, CDR2 SYDVKM. Trimming at V came to 8 bases and at J to 6 bases, leaving 9 bases not matched to a gene. The CDR3 has 14 residues.

The chain carries TRBV30 and TRBJ2-3, with TRBD2 matching over 7 bases. The CDR3 is 15 residues long. V dropped 4 bases and J dropped 7; count of bases not matched to a gene: 14. Per germline, CDR1 GTSNPN and CDR2 SVGIG (reference sequence). The DNA of the CDR3 is TGTGCCTGGACCCACAAAGGCGGGAGTGGGAATACGCAGTATTTT. Protein sequence: CAWTHKGGSGNTQYF.

This rearrangement joins TRBV6-1 to TRBJ2-2; D could derive from TRBD1 or TRBD2 (5 bases each). Germline lookup yields CDR1 MNHNS and CDR2 SASEGT. The CDR3 contains 14 residues. The V and J ends lost 7 bases and 0 bases respectively, with 9 bases between them. The CDR3 loop reads CASIRDPNTGELFF. The DNA of the CDR3 is TGTGCCAGCATAAGGGACCCGAACACCGGGGAGCTGTTTTTT.

The gene calls are TRBV10-3 and TRBJ2-2, with no clear D. V lost 8 bases and J lost 4, with 8 bases in between. The CDR3 loop spans 12 amino acids. Germline values: CDR1 ENHRY, CDR2 SYGVKD. CDR3 region: CAILKATGELFF. The DNA for the CDR3 is TGTGCCATCCTGAAGGCCACCGGGGAGCTGTTTTTT.

The chain links TRBV7-9 to TRBJ2-3; D is perhaps TRBD1 (6 bases). The germline V gene has CDR1 SEHNR and CDR2 FQNEAQ (reference sequence). The V gene lost 0 bases and the J gene lost 6 bases, with 25 bases spanning the gap. The CDR3 is made up of 19 amino acids. The CDR3, as DNA: TGTGCCAGCAGCTTAGCAGGGGCGTCTGGACAGAAAAAAGAGGATACGCAGTATTTT. Translation: CASSLAGASGQKKEDTQYF.

A single count supports this clone. The rearrangement links TRBV5-1 to TRBJ2-1; weak D call: TRBD2 (5 bases). Deletions cut 2 bases from V and 7 bases from J, with 19 bases between. The CDR3 has 16 residues. Germline V lookup: CDR1 SGHRS, CDR2 YFSETQ. The CDR3 loop is CASSLQGGPVGNEQFF. The DNA of the CDR3 is TGCGCCAGCAGCTTACAAGGCGGGCCGGTGGGGAATGAGCAGTTCTTC.

The chain employs TRBV19 and TRBJ1-3, with 8 bases matching TRBD1. This CDR3 has 15 residues. J lost 5 bases, V lost 5 bases, and 8 bases had no gene match. Germline CDR1 reads LNHDA; CDR2 reads SQIVND (reference sequence). The CDR3 region has the DNA TGTGCCAGTAGTCCGATGGGACAGGCGAGAAACACCATATATTTT. It codes for CASSPMGQARNTIYF. Looking up the rest from reference TRBV19 and TRBJ1-3 gives the full variable domain: DGGITQSPKYLFRKEGQNVTLSCEQNLNHDAMYWYRQDPGQGLRLIYYSQIVNDFQKGDIAEGYSVSREKKESFPLTVTSAQKNPTAFYLCASSPMGQARNTIYFGEGSWLTVV.

The chain has TRBV6-1 and TRBJ2-7; the match to TRBD1 covers 8 bases. This CDR3 has 12 amino acids. The V gene end was trimmed by 6 bases and the J gene end by 5 bases; junction bases not matched to a gene: 3. The germline V gene encodes CDR1 MNHNS and CDR2 SASEGT. CDR3 loop: CASRRQGNEQYF. In DNA, the CDR3 is TGTGCCAGCAGACGACAGGGGAACGAGCAGTACTTC.

The chain uses TRBV7-2 and TRBJ2-1; D remains ambiguous. V gave up 7 bases and J gave up 4 bases, with 14 bases separating them. The germline CDR1 and CDR2 sequences are SGHTA and FQGNSA. CDR3 length: 14 residues. As DNA, the CDR3 is TGTGCCAGCACTCTAAAGGGCGGATACAATGAGCAGTTCTTC. Amino acids: CASTLKGGYNEQFF.

The rearrangement links TRBV29-1 to TRBJ2-1; D gene unclear. CDR3 length: 14 amino acids. CDR1 SQVTM and CDR2 ANQGSEA come from the germline V gene. The ends were cut back, 1 base at V and 5 bases at J, with 12 bases in the middle. In DNA form, the CDR3 reads TGCAGCGTTGAAGCCGGTCGACCGAACAATGAGCAGTTCTTC. Translating it yields CSVEAGRPNNEQFF.

This chain uses TRBV5-5 with TRBJ1-6; 7 bases match TRBD1. Germline-derived CDR1 and CDR2 are SGHKS and YYEKEE (reference sequence). V lost 4 bases and J lost 7; bases outside the gene matches: 8. The CDR3 length is 15 residues. CDR3 residues: CASSPRTGENSPLHF. In nucleotides, the CDR3 is TGTGCCAGCAGCCCGAGGACAGGCGAGAATTCACCCCTCCACTTT.

This clone was counted once. The chain employs TRBV28 and TRBJ1-4; D unresolved. V was shortened by 1 base and J by 8 bases, with 8 bases between the two germline ends. The CDR3 contains 13 residues. Germline V gene lookup returns CDR1 MDHEN and CDR2 SYDVKM. CDR3 DNA sequence: TGTGCCAGCAGTTTATTCACCGGCGAAAAACTGTTTTTT. Translated: CASSLFTGEKLFF.

This rearrangement joins TRBV7-9 to TRBJ1-6, with D possibly TRBD1 on 6 matching bases. Germline values: CDR1 SEHNR, CDR2 FQNEAQ (reference sequence). There are 16 residues in the CDR3. The V and J ends lost 1 base and 1 base respectively, with 8 bases between them. CDR3 residues: CASSLEGGSYNSPLHF. In DNA, the CDR3 is TGTGCCAGCAGCTTAGAAGGGGGGTCCTATAATTCACCCCTCCACTTT.

The rearrangement uses TRBV2 and TRBJ2-4; TRBD1 matches 7 bases. The CDR3 extends over 15 amino acids. The J segment lost 0 bases and the V segment lost 7 bases, leaving 6 bases of the junction unmatched. Looked up from germline, CDR1 is SNHLY and CDR2 is FYNNEI. Here the CDR3 reads CASTRGFLAKNIQYF. For the CDR3, the DNA is TGTGCCAGCACCAGGGGGTTTTTAGCCAAAAACATTCAGTACTTC.

This chain links TRBV12-5 with TRBJ2-1; D call uncertain. CDR3 length equals 15 residues. Trimming pared 5 bases from V and 3 bases from J, leaving 14 bases between. The germline gives CDR1 LGHNT, CDR2 FRNRAP. The DNA of the CDR3 is TGTGCTAGTGGTCCCCCAGTCCTCGGCTACAATGAGCAGTTCTTC. Translating it yields CASGPPVLGYNEQFF.

Worth noting for this clone: The sample contains more than one DNA sequence encoding this CDR3. The V call is TRBV5-1, the J call TRBJ2-5; 7 nucleotides align to TRBD2. CDR1 is SGHRS, CDR2 YFSETQ, per germline. J lost 5 bases, V lost 0 bases, and 4 bases had no gene match. This CDR3 region has 14 residues. In DNA, the CDR3 is TGCGCCAGCAGCTTGGTGGGAGGGAAGGAGACCCAGTACTTC. Its protein is CASSLVGGKETQYF.

A note on this clone: Other DNA sequences from this sample encode an identical CDR3 as well. The V call is TRBV9, the J call TRBJ1-6; 8 nucleotides match TRBD1. CDR3 length equals 15 residues. CDR1 and CDR2 (germline): SGDLS, YYNGEE. The junction had 2 bases not matched to a gene; V was cut back by 0 bases and J by 6 bases. CDR3 protein: CASSVAGQGNSPLHF. The CDR3 bases are TGTGCCAGCAGCGTAGCAGGACAGGGTAATTCACCCCTCCACTTT.

The V call is TRBV7-3, the J call TRBJ1-2; 8 positions match TRBD1. This CDR3 spans 13 amino acids. Germline CDR1 is SGHTA and CDR2 is FQGTGA. V dropped 4 bases and J dropped 5; count of bases not matched to a gene: 3. The CDR3, as DNA: TGTGCCAGCAGCTACGGGACAGGTTATGGCTACACCTTC. This gives the protein CASSYGTGYGYTF.

The chain joins TRBV5-4 to TRBJ2-6, with 7 nucleotides matching TRBD1. CDR1 is SGHNT and CDR2 is YYREEE in the germline V gene (reference sequence). The CDR3 spans 16 residues. V was pared by 4 bases and J by 0 bases, with 4 bases of the junction left unmatched. The CDR3 reads CASSGTGVSGANVLTF. CDR3 nucleotides: TGTGCCAGCAGCGGAACAGGGGTCTCTGGGGCCAACGTCCTGACTTTC.

V is TRBV27 and J is TRBJ2-1; 8 bases align to TRBD1. V lost 2 bases, J lost 7 bases, and 7 bases stayed unmatched. The CDR3 is made up of 15 amino acids. Germline assignment: CDR1 MNHEY and CDR2 SMNVEV (reference sequence). In nucleotides, the CDR3 is TGTGCCAGCAGTTTAGCGGGACAGGTAATGAATGAGCAGTTCTTC. Its protein is CASSLAGQVMNEQFF.

This chain joins TRBV11-2 and TRBJ1-4, with a weak D call TRBD1 (5 bases). The V and J ends lost 3 bases and 4 bases respectively, with 12 bases between them. The germline CDR1 and CDR2 sequences are SGHAT and FQNNGV. This CDR3 is 15 amino acids long. CDR3 protein: CASSLDTGFNEKLFF. The CDR3 region has the DNA TGTGCCAGCAGCTTGGACACAGGCTTTAATGAAAAACTGTTTTTT. Full variable domain (remainder filled in from reference TRBV11-2 and TRBJ1-4): EAGVAQSPRYKIIEKRQSVAFWCNPISGHATLYWYQQILGQGPKLLIQFQNNGVVDDSQLPKDRFSAERLKGVDSTLKIQPAKLEDSAVYLCASSLDTGFNEKLFFGSGTQLSVL.

This chain uses TRBV28 with TRBJ2-3, with D possibly TRBD1 on 6 matching bases. Germline V gene data show CDR1 as MDHEN and CDR2 as SYDVKM. This CDR3 spans 16 amino acids. V was trimmed by 7 bases and J by 0 bases, leaving 17 bases between them. CDR3: CASTLRGGTSTDTQYF. The CDR3 DNA reads as TGTGCCAGCACCCTAAGAGGGGGAACTAGCACAGATACGCAGTATTTT.

This clone occurred once. The genes are TRBV2 and TRBJ1-4; no clear D gene. Germline V CDR1 and CDR2: SNHLY, FYNNEI. The V gene lost 8 bases and the J gene lost 8 bases, with 6 bases spanning the gap. The CDR3 is 10 amino acids. The CDR3 loop is CASAVEKLFF. CDR3 DNA sequence: TGTGCCAGCGCCGTCGAAAAACTGTTTTTT.

V gene TRBV10-3 combines with J gene TRBJ1-2, with TRBD1 as a possible D gene (6 bases). V dropped 2 bases and J dropped 1 base, with 14 bases sitting between them. Germline lookup yields CDR1 ENHRY and CDR2 SYGVKD. The CDR3 is 16 amino acids. The CDR3 protein is CAISEGQGMVNYGYTF. The CDR3 region has the DNA TGTGCCATCAGTGAGGGCCAGGGGATGGTTAACTATGGCTACACCTTC.

The rearrangement links TRBV6-1 to TRBJ2-2; tentative D call: TRBD1 (6 bases). The CDR3 has 15 residues. V was cut by 5 bases and J by 0 bases, with 10 bases left in between. CDR1 and CDR2 (germline): MNHNS, SASEGT. CDR3 sequence (DNA): TGTGCCAGCAGTTTTGGGACAACGAACACCGGGGAGCTGTTTTTT. This encodes CASSFGTTNTGELFF.

The genes are TRBV6-6 and TRBJ2-7, with 10 positions matching TRBD1. This CDR3 has 13 amino acids. Germline-derived CDR1 and CDR2 are MNHNY and SVGAGI (reference sequence). V was pared by 6 bases and J by 3 bases, with 2 bases of the junction left unmatched. This chain's CDR3 is CASRGTGVYEQYF. CDR3 in DNA: TGTGCCAGCAGGGGGACAGGGGTCTACGAGCAGTACTTC.